This T cell receptor beta chain stems from a study of blood T cell repertoires in COVID-19. On the study more broadly: Spain, Italy and the United States supplied samples that represented acute and convalescent COVID-19. T cells, B-cell-depleted T cells, or PBMCs supplied cDNA or gDNA.

Germline CDR1 is SGHTA and CDR2 is FQGNSA. The V gene lost 5 bases and the J gene lost 0 bases, with 12 bases spanning the gap. The CDR3 contains 15 residues. Original methodology: Amplification of reference gene primers provided the estimated nucleated cell counts. Repertoires were generated with immunoSEQ multiplex PCR, while TCRdb's copy carries only in-frame clones and drops some. That table furnishes V, J and clone size, whereas the DNA furnished D and trimming. The data contain 150,000 to 200,000 clones, 70% to 85% of them singletons. Sequencing input: peripheral blood. This clonotype was sampled from a human donor in a cohort sampled during active COVID-19. The chain combines TRBV7-2 with TRBJ2-3, with D perhaps TRBD2 (5 bases). Here the CDR3 DNA reads TGTGCCAGCAGCGACGGGATAACTAGCACAGATACGCAGTATTTT. This encodes CASSDGITSTDTQYF.